This T cell receptor beta chain was sequenced for a study of T cell clonotyping in hematopoietic cell transplantation. General observations from the study: Broader posttransplant TCR repertoire diversity was predicted by graft donor and pretransplant recipient Inverse Simpson Index values.

TCRdb's table, derived via immunoSEQ multiplex PCR, lists solely in-frame clones and lacks some. The sample carries over 9,000 clones, approximately 80% recorded once. Germline V lookup: CDR1 LGHNA, CDR2 YSLEER. V was cut by 3 bases and J by 0 bases, with 12 bases left in between. This CDR3 has 16 amino acids. With respect to this clone: Its antigen remains unknown.

The TCR originated in a male patient aged 55 to 69 who had an allogeneic stem cell transplant from an unrelated donor, so the T cells may come from the graft donor. Some clones in this sample may be carry-over from other donors' samples. The sequencing used PBMCs, collected at the time of graft-versus-host disease after allogeneic stem cell transplant. V is TRBV4-3 and J is TRBJ2-1; D uncertain. The CDR3 spells CASSQDYERSYNEQFF. CDR3 DNA sequence: TGCGCCAGCAGCCAGGATTACGAACGCTCCTACAATGAGCAGTTCTTC.